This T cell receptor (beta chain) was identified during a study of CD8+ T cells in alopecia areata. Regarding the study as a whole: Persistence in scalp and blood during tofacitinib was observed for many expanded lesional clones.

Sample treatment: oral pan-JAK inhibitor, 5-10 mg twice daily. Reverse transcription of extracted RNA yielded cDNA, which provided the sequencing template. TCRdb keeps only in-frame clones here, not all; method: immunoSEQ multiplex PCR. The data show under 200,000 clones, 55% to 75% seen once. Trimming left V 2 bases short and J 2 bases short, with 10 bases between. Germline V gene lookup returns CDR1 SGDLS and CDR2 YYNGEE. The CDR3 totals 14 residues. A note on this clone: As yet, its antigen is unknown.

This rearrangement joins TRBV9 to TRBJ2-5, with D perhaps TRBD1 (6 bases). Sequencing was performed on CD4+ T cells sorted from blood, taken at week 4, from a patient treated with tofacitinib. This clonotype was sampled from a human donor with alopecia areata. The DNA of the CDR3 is TGTGCCAGCAGCGTTCACGGACAGCAAGAGACCCAGTACTTC. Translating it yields CASSVHGQQETQYF.